The clone carrying this T cell receptor beta chain was recorded many times. Its antigen is as yet unknown. V shed 4 bases, J shed 5 bases, and the junction held 5 bases outside the gene matches. The germline gives CDR1 SGHNT, CDR2 YYREEE (reference sequence). CDR3 length: 14 residues. Every isolated RNA sample was fully reverse transcribed, so sequencing captured expressed TCRB transcripts. Naive, central memory and regulatory T cell samples produced a mean of about 3.5 million reads. The method was immunoSEQ multiplex PCR; TCRdb's version includes in-frame clones alone and lacks a portion of them. Among fewer than 350,000 clones, under 8.5% were seen once, and the ten largest hold 1%. This sample is part of a study of beta chain features in type 1 diabetes. Broader study findings: Sampled from patients, naive, central memory and Treg TCRB repertoires appeared more similar than those sampled from healthy donors. Cells with high TCR expression could be over-represented by cDNA sequencing. Type 1 diabetes patients showed fewer insertions and more deletions at VDJ junctions.

This clonotype was obtained from a woman aged 18-30 years in good health. The specimen sequenced was central memory CD4+ T cells from blood. The chain links TRBV5-4 to TRBJ2-3; TRBD2 matches 9 bases. Here the CDR3 reads CASSPGLARDTQYF. CDR3 DNA sequence: TGTGCCAGCAGCCCTGGACTAGCGAGAGATACGCAGTATTTT.